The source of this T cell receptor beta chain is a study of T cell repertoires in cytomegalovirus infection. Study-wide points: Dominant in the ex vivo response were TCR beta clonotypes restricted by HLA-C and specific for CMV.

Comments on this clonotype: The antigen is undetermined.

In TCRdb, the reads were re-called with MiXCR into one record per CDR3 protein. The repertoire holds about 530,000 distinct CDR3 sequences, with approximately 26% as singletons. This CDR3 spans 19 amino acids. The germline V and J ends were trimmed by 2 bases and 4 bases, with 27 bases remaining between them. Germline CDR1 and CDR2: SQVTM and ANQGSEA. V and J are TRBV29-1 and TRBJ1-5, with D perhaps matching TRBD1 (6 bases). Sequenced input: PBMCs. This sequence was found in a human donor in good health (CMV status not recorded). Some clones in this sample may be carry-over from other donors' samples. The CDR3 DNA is TGCAGCGTTGAAACACGGACAGTCATAAGCGTGGAAAAGAATCAGCCCCAGCATTTT. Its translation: CSVETRTVISVEKNQPQHF.